These 18 T cell receptor beta chains were all obtained from the same sample, sequenced in a study of shared clonotypes between healthy human individuals. Generated by immunoSEQ multiplex PCR, the TCRdb table keeps only in-frame clones and is missing some. The sample has about 590,000 clones; 95% to 96% are singletons. CD45RO-negative, CCR7-positively selected cells formed the naive CD8 fraction, excluding terminally differentiated effector memory CD45RA+ cells. The sequenced sample was naive CD8+ T cells sorted from blood. The source of these receptors is a woman in her 30s in good health.

The chain carries TRBV5-6 and TRBJ1-1; possible D gene TRBD1, 5 bases. The germline gives CDR1 SGHDT, CDR2 YYEEEE. This CDR3 has 15 amino acids. V lost 1 base to trimming and J lost 3 bases, with 13 bases between them. Here the CDR3 reads CASSLQGRWDTEAFF. CDR3 sequence (DNA): TGTGCCAGCAGCTTGCAGGGTAGGTGGGACACTGAAGCTTTCTTT.

This rearrangement joins TRBV19 to TRBJ2-7; D is unclear. This CDR3 is built from 13 residues. Germline values: CDR1 LNHDA, CDR2 SQIVND (reference sequence). Trimming stripped 1 base from V and 1 base from J, with 5 bases between. This CDR3 reads CASSIVGSYEQYF. CDR3 DNA: TGTGCCAGTAGTATAGTAGGGTCCTACGAGCAGTACTTC. The variable domain in full, completed from reference TRBV19 and TRBJ2-7, reads DGGITQSPKYLFRKEGQNVTLSCEQNLNHDAMYWYRQDPGQGLRLIYYSQIVNDFQKGDIAEGYSVSREKKESFPLTVTSAQKNPTAFYLCASSIVGSYEQYFGPGTRLTVT.

This CDR3 is CASSTGQGTLGEQYF. In DNA, the CDR3 is TGTGCCAGCAGTACGGGACAGGGGACTCTGGGGGAGCAGTACTTC. This chain links TRBV13 with TRBJ2-7; TRBD1 aligns across 10 bases. V lost 6 bases to trimming and J lost 7 bases; unmatched junction nucleotides: 12. From germline, CDR1 is PRHDT and CDR2 FYEKMQ (reference sequence). This CDR3 has 15 residues.

J is TRBJ2-7 and V is TRBV27; tentatively, D is TRBD1 or TRBD2 (5 bases each). Trimming removed 10 bases at V and 3 bases at J, with 19 bases between. This CDR3 region has 14 residues. Germline assignment: CDR1 MNHEY and CDR2 SMNVEV (reference sequence). The CDR3 is CATRTRDGDYEQYF. Here the CDR3 DNA reads TGTGCCACCCGAACTCGGGACGGGGACTACGAGCAGTACTTC.

J is TRBJ2-7 and V is TRBV11-2; 12 nucleotides line up with TRBD2. The J segment lost 7 bases and the V segment lost 2 bases, leaving 3 bases of the junction unmatched. The germline gives CDR1 SGHAT, CDR2 FQNNGV. CDR3 length equals 14 residues. The CDR3: CASSLLAGGQEQYF. For the CDR3, the DNA is TGTGCCAGCAGCTTACTAGCGGGAGGGCAAGAGCAGTACTTC. Complete variable domain (other parts from reference TRBV11-2 and TRBJ2-7): EAGVAQSPRYKIIEKRQSVAFWCNPISGHATLYWYQQILGQGPKLLIQFQNNGVVDDSQLPKDRFSAERLKGVDSTLKIQPAKLEDSAVYLCASSLLAGGQEQYFGPGTRLTVT.

The chain links TRBV7-9 to TRBJ2-1; 7 nucleotides match TRBD1. Per germline, CDR1 SEHNR and CDR2 FQNEAQ (reference sequence). J gave up 6 bases and V 7 bases, and 12 bases lay outside the gene matches. This CDR3 contains 15 residues. The CDR3 is CASILRTGQTNEQFF. The CDR3 nucleotides are TGTGCCAGCATCCTCCGGACAGGTCAAACCAATGAGCAGTTCTTC.

The J gene is TRBJ2-7, the V gene TRBV7-2; 8 nucleotides line up with TRBD1. Trimming cost V 1 base and J 4 bases; bases outside gene matches: 12. Germline CDR1 SGHTA, CDR2 FQGNSA. The CDR3 has 17 residues. CDR3 region: CASSLGGRGRGGYEQYF. In DNA form, the CDR3 reads TGTGCCAGCAGCTTAGGGGGCAGGGGGCGCGGCGGGTACGAGCAGTACTTC.

In its sample, this clone was seen once. The rearrangement links TRBV27 to TRBJ2-7; D assignment may be TRBD1 or TRBD2 (5 bases each). The ends were cut back, 4 bases at V and 0 bases at J, with 7 bases in the middle. Germline V gene data show CDR1 as MNHEY and CDR2 as SMNVEV (reference sequence). This CDR3 has 13 residues. In DNA form, the CDR3 reads TGTGCCAGCAGTTGGGGGACCTCCTACGAGCAGTACTTC. This sequence encodes CASSWGTSYEQYF.

This clone has a single count. The V and J genes are TRBV27 and TRBJ2-1; D may be TRBD2 (5 bases). Germline lookup yields CDR1 MNHEY and CDR2 SMNVEV (reference sequence). The CDR3 totals 11 residues. As DNA, the CDR3 is TGTGTAGCGAGCTCCTACAATGAGCAGTTCTTC. Residues: CVASSYNEQFF.

This clone was picked up one time. This rearrangement joins TRBV30 to TRBJ1-3; perhaps TRBD1 as D (5 bases). Trimming removed 5 bases from V and 2 bases from J, with 16 bases in between. This CDR3 spans 15 amino acids. Germline loops: CDR1 GTSNPN, CDR2 SVGIG (reference sequence). The CDR3 spells CAWGGRGSPGNTIYF. The DNA of the CDR3 is TGTGCCTGGGGGGGGAGGGGTTCGCCTGGAAACACCATATATTTT.

The chain has TRBV7-2 and TRBJ2-5; D perhaps matches TRBD1 (6 bases). Germline CDR1 and CDR2: SGHTA and FQGNSA. The CDR3 length is 17 residues. Trimming took off 1 base at V and 3 bases at J, with 18 bases between the two ends. CDR3 bases: TGTGCCAGCAGCTTAGATCTGGGCAGGGGTCATGAAGAGACCCAGTACTTC. This translates into CASSLDLGRGHEETQYF. Supplemented by reference TRBV7-2 and TRBJ2-5, the full variable domain reads GAGVSQSPSNKVTEKGKDVELRCDPISGHTALYWYRQSLGQGLEFLIYFQGNSAPDKSGLPSDRFSAERTGGSVSTLTIQRTQQEDSAVYLCASSLDLGRGHEETQYFGPGTRLLVL.

This clone was detected once. The chain couples TRBV28 to TRBJ2-7; no clear D gene. The germline V and J ends were trimmed by 6 bases and 2 bases, with 14 bases remaining between them. Germline V lookup: CDR1 MDHEN, CDR2 SYDVKM. The CDR3 is 14 residues long. The CDR3 coding sequence is TGTGCCAGCAGCCCTACCGGTAATACCTACGAGCAGTACTTC. Translating it yields CASSPTGNTYEQYF. The whole variable domain, remainder taken from reference TRBV28 and TRBJ2-7, is DVKVTQSSRYLVKRTGEKVFLECVQDMDHENMFWYRQDPGLGLRLIYFSYDVKMKEKGDIPEGYSVSREKKERFSLILESASTNQTSMYLCASSPTGNTYEQYFGPGTRLTVT.

V is TRBV5-6 and J is TRBJ2-7; 8 positions agree with TRBD1. J was trimmed by 5 bases and V by 2 bases; bases with no gene match: 6. The germline gives CDR1 SGHDT, CDR2 YYEEEE. The CDR3 sequence is 14 residues long. The CDR3 DNA reads TGTGCCAGCAGCTTAGGACAGGGACCCCACGAGCAGTACTTC. It translates to CASSLGQGPHEQYF.

The chain joins TRBV19 to TRBJ1-1, with D uncertain. This CDR3 has 14 amino acids. Looked up from germline, CDR1 is LNHDA and CDR2 is SQIVND (reference sequence). V shed 7 bases and J shed 11 bases, with 23 bases lying between them. CDR3 region: CASTLRRESAAAFF. The CDR3 region has the DNA TGTGCCAGTACCTTGAGGAGGGAATCGGCTGCGGCTTTCTTT.

This sequence joins TRBV7-9 and TRBJ2-1; 7 bases align to TRBD2. This CDR3 spans 14 amino acids. CDR1 is SEHNR, CDR2 FQNEAQ, per germline (reference sequence). V was pared by 4 bases and J by 4 bases, with 4 bases of the junction left unmatched. The CDR3 nucleotides are TGTGCCAGCAGCTCCCGAGCGGGATACAATGAGCAGTTCTTC. Protein sequence: CASSSRAGYNEQFF. Filled out from reference TRBV7-9 and TRBJ2-1, the complete variable domain reads DTGVSQNPRHKITKRGQNVTFRCDPISEHNRLYWYRQTLGQGPEFLTYFQNEAQLEKSRLLSDRFSAERPKGSFSTLEIQRTEQGDSAMYLCASSSRAGYNEQFFGPGTRLTVL.

The chain employs TRBV2 and TRBJ1-2; maybe TRBD1 (5 bases). The CDR3 spans 12 residues. Looked up from germline, CDR1 is SNHLY and CDR2 is FYNNEI. V was cut by 7 bases and J by 4 bases, with 10 bases left in between. CDR3 region: CASNGGVYGYTF. The DNA for the CDR3 is TGTGCCAGCAATGGAGGGGTCTATGGCTACACCTTC.

The chain links TRBV29-1 to TRBJ1-2; D is uncertain. This CDR3 region has 11 residues. The V end lost 5 bases, the J end lost 2 bases, and 6 bases lay between the germline ends. Germline loops: CDR1 SQVTM, CDR2 ANQGSEA. The CDR3 DNA sequence: TGCAGCGTTAGAGAGAACTATGGCTACACCTTC. It is translated as CSVRENYGYTF. Variable domain in full (rest from reference TRBV29-1 and TRBJ1-2): SAVISQKPSRDICQRGTSLTIQCQVDSQVTMMFWYRQQPGQSLTLIATANQGSEATYESGFVIDKFPISRPNLTFSTLTVSNMSPEDSSIYLCSVRENYGYTFGSGTRLTVV.

This chain uses TRBV13 with TRBJ1-6; D might be TRBD1 (5 bases). The CDR3 consists of 12 residues. V was pared by 8 bases and J by 10 bases, with 12 bases between. In germline, CDR1 is PRHDT, CDR2 FYEKMQ (reference sequence). The CDR3, as DNA: TGTGCCAGCTCAGACAGACGATCACCCCTCCACTTT. It translates to CASSDRRSPLHF.